Listed here are 32 T cell receptor beta chains from one sample, sequenced in a study of T cells after yellow fever vaccination. TCRdb passed the 5' RACE reads through MiXCR, listing each CDR3 protein once. In the table there are about 170,000 distinct CDR3 sequences, 8% to 13% of which are singletons. The sequencing here drew on CD8+ T cells sorted from PBMCs, taken 15 days after the yellow fever booster vaccination. Receptors originate from a man aged 18 to 29 who received the YFV17D yellow fever vaccine.

The J gene is TRBJ2-6, the V gene TRBV19; D remains ambiguous. The V end was cut by 4 bases, the J end by 2 bases, with 6 bases between. The CDR3 runs to 14 residues. Germline CDR1 LNHDA, CDR2 SQIVND (reference sequence). DNA of the CDR3: TGTGCCAGTAGTAGGTTGGCTGGGGCCAACGTCCTGACTTTC. This translates into CASSRLAGANVLTF.

In this sample, this clonotype turned up a few times. The chain has TRBV29-1 and TRBJ2-2; D ambiguous. The CDR3 totals 12 residues. V shed 0 bases and J shed 5 bases, with 4 bases lying between them. Per the germline V gene, CDR1 is SQVTM and CDR2 is ANQGSEA. The DNA for the CDR3 is TGCAGCGTTGAAGATTGGACCGGGGAGCTGTTTTTT. Translating it yields CSVEDWTGELFF.

This chain joins TRBV15 and TRBJ2-5, with 7 bases that match TRBD1. Per the germline V gene, CDR1 is LNHNV and CDR2 is YYDKDF (reference sequence). The V and J ends lost 6 bases and 2 bases, in that order; junction bases with no gene match: 6. CDR3 length equals 14 residues. CDR3 sequence reads: CATRIRDSQETQYF. CDR3 nucleotide sequence: TGTGCCACCAGAATCCGGGACAGTCAAGAGACCCAGTACTTC.

The V and J genes are TRBV9 and TRBJ2-5; 8 bases map to TRBD1. Trimming at V came to 4 bases and at J to 13 bases, leaving 9 bases not matched to a gene. The CDR3 consists of 12 residues. Germline V gives CDR1 SGDLS, CDR2 YYNGEE. CDR3: CASSSSRDRPYF. CDR3 DNA sequence: TGTGCCAGCAGCTCCTCCCGGGACAGGCCGTACTTC.

J is TRBJ1-2 and V is TRBV29-1, with D unclear. The CDR3 contains 13 residues. Germline V gene sequence: CDR1 SQVTM, CDR2 ANQGSEA. Trimming stripped 5 bases from V and 0 bases from J, with 10 bases between. CDR3 amino acids: CSVLDGTNYGYTF. CDR3 DNA sequence: TGCAGCGTTCTGGACGGAACTAACTATGGCTACACCTTC.

J is TRBJ2-7 and V is TRBV7-9, with 10 bases that match TRBD1. The CDR3 extends over 19 amino acids. The V segment lost 4 bases and the J segment 3 bases; nucleotides outside the gene matches: 18. Germline V CDR1 and CDR2: SEHNR, FQNEAQ (reference sequence). CDR3 sequence (DNA): TGTGCCAGCAGCTCGGATGACAGGGGGCCCCTCCACCAGCTCTACGAGCAGTACGTC. It specifies CASSSDDRGPLHQLYEQYV.

This clonotype was observed a few times. V gene TRBV4-3 combines with J gene TRBJ1-4; possibly TRBD1 for D (6 bases). The CDR3 contains 16 residues. Deletions cut 0 bases from V and 7 bases from J, with 15 bases between. CDR1 and CDR2 (germline): LGHNA, YSLEER. CDR3 amino acids: CASSQDLGGGGEKLFF. CDR3 coding DNA: TGCGCCAGCAGCCAAGATCTCGGCGGGGGCGGTGAAAAACTGTTTTTT.

This clonotype was recorded a few times. The V and J genes are TRBV4-1 and TRBJ2-3; 7 bases map to TRBD2. The CDR3 consists of 14 residues. In germline, CDR1 is MGHRA, CDR2 YSYEKL. V lost 9 bases and J lost 9; bases outside the gene matches: 15. CDR3 sequence: CASHRDYPTGTQYF. CDR3 DNA sequence: TGCGCCAGTCACCGGGACTACCCCACGGGGACGCAGTATTTT.

This clonotype was counted only a few times. V gene TRBV25-1 combines with J gene TRBJ1-2; D perhaps matches TRBD1 (6 bases). The CDR3 covers 12 residues. The germline CDR1 and CDR2 sequences are MGHDK and SYGVNS. V was cut by 5 bases and J by 8 bases, with 12 bases left in between. The CDR3 here is CASSHRAGGYTF. The CDR3 DNA follows: TGTGCCAGCAGTCACAGGGCGGGCGGCTACACCTTC.

This clonotype was recorded many times. This chain uses TRBV20-1 with TRBJ2-5; 9 nucleotides agree with TRBD2. Germline V gene lookup returns CDR1 DFQATT and CDR2 SNEGSKA (reference sequence). The CDR3 is made up of 17 amino acids. V trimming: 0 bases; J trimming: 3 bases; junction bases outside the gene matches: 11. The CDR3 reads CSARDLASGVGKETQYF. The CDR3 DNA sequence: TGCAGTGCTAGAGATCTAGCTAGCGGGGTTGGGAAAGAGACCCAGTACTTC.

The genes are TRBV27 and TRBJ2-1; no clear D gene. The V gene lost 3 bases and the J gene lost 3 bases, with 12 bases spanning the gap. This CDR3 spans 15 amino acids. Germline CDR1 is MNHEY and CDR2 is SMNVEV (reference sequence). This CDR3 reads CASSFQETIYNEQFF. The CDR3 DNA is TGTGCCAGCAGTTTTCAGGAAACCATCTACAATGAGCAGTTCTTC.

This clonotype was counted only a few times. This chain joins TRBV2 and TRBJ2-7; 9 nucleotides line up with TRBD1. The CDR3 loop spans 19 amino acids. Germline CDR1 reads SNHLY; CDR2 reads FYNNEI. V was pared by 7 bases and J by 5 bases, with 24 bases of the junction left unmatched. The CDR3 coding sequence is TGTGCCAGCAAGGCCCTCCCGACAGGGGGTCATATAAATGGGGACGAGCAGTACTTC. The encoded protein is CASKALPTGGHINGDEQYF.

The J gene is TRBJ2-1, the V gene TRBV7-6; the match to TRBD2 covers 8 bases. The CDR3 has 14 residues. Germline lookup yields CDR1 SGHVS and CDR2 FNYEAQ. Germline trimming cut 6 bases from V and 3 bases from J; bases unmatched to any gene: 4. CDR3 protein: CASRGLGVYNEQFF. Here the CDR3 DNA reads TGTGCCAGCAGGGGACTAGGAGTCTACAATGAGCAGTTCTTC.

This chain connects TRBV27 to TRBJ1-2; D is perhaps TRBD1 (6 bases). V was cut by 0 bases and J by 10 bases, with 15 bases left in between. Germline V CDR1 and CDR2: MNHEY, SMNVEV (reference sequence). This CDR3 contains 14 residues. CDR3 protein: CASSLSGGRVVYTF. The DNA for the CDR3 is TGTGCCAGCAGTTTATCTGGGGGGCGTGTTGTCTACACCTTC.

V and J are TRBV7-9 and TRBJ2-7; no reliable D call. CDR3 length: 12 residues. Germline assignment: CDR1 SEHNR and CDR2 FQNEAQ (reference sequence). V dropped 5 bases and J dropped 3 bases, with 8 bases sitting between them. CDR3 bases: TGTGCCAGCAGCCGGACGAGCTACGAGCAGTACTTC. It translates to CASSRTSYEQYF.

J is TRBJ2-3 and V is TRBV18, with a possible D match to TRBD2 (5 bases). Trimming left V 4 bases short and J 1 base short, with 6 bases between. The CDR3 contains 13 residues. Germline CDR1 reads KGHSH; CDR2 reads LQKENI. The CDR3 DNA reads TGTGCCAGCTCACGGACTCGCACAGATACGCAGTATTTT. This encodes CASSRTRTDTQYF.

This clonotype was counted many times. This sequence joins TRBV19 and TRBJ2-2; TRBD1 or TRBD2 may be the D gene (5 bases each). Deletions cut 6 bases from V and 6 bases from J, with 8 bases between. This CDR3 has 12 residues. Germline V gives CDR1 LNHDA, CDR2 SQIVND (reference sequence). The CDR3 coding sequence is TGTGCCAGTAGACTGGGGGCCGGGGAGCTGTTTTTT. It encodes CASRLGAGELFF.

The chain combines TRBV7-8 with TRBJ2-1, with 9 bases matching TRBD2. The J segment lost 10 bases and the V segment lost 3 bases, leaving 7 bases of the junction unmatched. Germline-derived CDR1 and CDR2 are SGHVS and FQNEAQ. CDR3 length: 14 residues. DNA for the CDR3: TGTGCCAGCAGCTTTACTAGCGGGTGGGAGGAGCAGTTCTTC. Protein product: CASSFTSGWEEQFF.

This clonotype was detected only a few times. The chain is built from TRBV7-9 and TRBJ2-1; D may correspond to TRBD1 or TRBD2 (5 bases each). The CDR3 runs to 14 residues. From germline, CDR1 is SEHNR and CDR2 FQNEAQ (reference sequence). Trimming shortened V by 7 bases and J by 6 bases, and 16 bases separated the two germline ends. The CDR3 coding sequence is TGTGCCAGCAACGCTCCGGGGCTCGGCAATGAGCAGTTCTTC. Translated, it gives CASNAPGLGNEQFF.

The chain carries TRBV29-1 and TRBJ1-4; tentatively, D is TRBD1 (5 bases). CDR1 and CDR2 from the germline V gene are SQVTM and ANQGSEA. This CDR3 is 13 amino acids long. V lost 4 bases and J 11 bases, leaving 17 bases between the germline ends. This CDR3 reads CSVGGHSGEKLFF. The CDR3 DNA reads TGCAGCGTTGGGGGCCATTCCGGGGAGAAACTGTTTTTT.

This clonotype was recorded a few times. The gene calls are TRBV6-6 and TRBJ1-5; D not resolved. Germline-derived CDR1 and CDR2 are MNHNY and SVGAGI (reference sequence). The V gene lost 0 bases and the J gene lost 5 bases, with 2 bases spanning the gap. The CDR3 extends over 12 amino acids. CDR3 DNA: TGTGCCAGCAGTTACTCCGATCAGCCCCAGCATTTT. Translation: CASSYSDQPQHF.

This chain links TRBV7-6 with TRBJ1-1; D gene unclear. Trimming stripped 3 bases from V and 3 bases from J, with 11 bases between. From germline, CDR1 is SGHVS and CDR2 FNYEAQ. The CDR3 totals 14 residues. The CDR3 nucleotides are TGTGCCAGCAGCTTGGGGAGCTTGTACACTGAAGCTTTCTTT. Translating gives CASSLGSLYTEAFF.

This clonotype was seen repeatedly, ten times or more. The chain has TRBV5-1 and TRBJ1-1, with D unclear. This CDR3 has 13 residues. Germline-derived CDR1 and CDR2 are SGHRS and YFSETQ. V was cut by 4 bases and J by 1 base, with 8 bases left in between. The CDR3 DNA is TGCGCCAGCAGCACCGGACGGAACACTGAAGCTTTCTTT. Encoded protein: CASSTGRNTEAFF.

This clonotype was found a few times. This chain links TRBV12-3 or TRBV12-4 with TRBJ2-5, with 10 positions matching TRBD1. J lost 5 bases, V lost 5 bases, and 11 bases had no gene match. This CDR3 has 16 amino acids. The CDR3 sequence is CASSLYRDRGGETQYF. The CDR3 DNA reads as TGTGCCAGCAGTCTCTACCGGGACAGGGGTGGGGAGACCCAGTACTTC.

The rearrangement links TRBV5-5 to TRBJ1-1; D remains ambiguous. The CDR3 sequence is 13 residues long. Deletions cut 4 bases from V and 8 bases from J, with 15 bases between. Germline V gene lookup returns CDR1 SGHKS and CDR2 YYEKEE (reference sequence). For the CDR3, the DNA is TGTGCCAGCAGCGACCTGCACGCCCGGGAAGCTTTCTTT. It is translated as CASSDLHAREAFF.

The rearrangement uses TRBV4-1 and TRBJ1-5; D remains unclear. V was trimmed by 6 bases and J by 0 bases, leaving 12 bases between them. CDR1 MGHRA and CDR2 YSYEKL come from the germline V gene. This CDR3 spans 15 amino acids. DNA of the CDR3: TGCGCCAGCAGTCCGACACCGTATAGCAATCAGCCCCAGCATTTT. Translated: CASSPTPYSNQPQHF.

This clonotype was counted a few times. J is TRBJ2-1 and V is TRBV27; possibly TRBD1 for D (6 bases). CDR1 is MNHEY and CDR2 is SMNVEV in the germline V gene (reference sequence). The length of the CDR3 is 12 residues. V was shortened by 6 bases and J by 5 bases, with 8 bases between the two germline ends. The CDR3, as DNA: TGTGCCAGCAGACAGGGAAACAATGAGCAGTTCTTC. Its translation is CASRQGNNEQFF.

This clonotype was detected only once. The chain has TRBV4-2 and TRBJ1-2, with D unresolved. Deletions cut 1 base from V and 4 bases from J, with 16 bases between. The CDR3 spans 16 residues. In germline, CDR1 is LGHNA, CDR2 YNFKEQ. The CDR3 sequence is CASSQVPSAWGYGYTF. CDR3 in DNA: TGTGCCAGCAGCCAAGTCCCGTCAGCCTGGGGCTATGGCTACACCTTC.

V gene TRBV10-3 combines with J gene TRBJ2-7, with 11 bases matching TRBD1. This CDR3 has 13 amino acids. Per the germline V gene, CDR1 is ENHRY and CDR2 is SYGVKD. With 7 bases clipped from V and 5 bases from J, the junction kept 4 bases outside the gene matches. The CDR3 DNA sequence: TGTGCCATCATGGACAGGGGGCGGAACGAGCAGTACTTC. Its protein is CAIMDRGRNEQYF.

The chain combines TRBV24-1 with TRBJ2-1; TRBD1 matches 7 bases. The CDR3 is 13 amino acids. Germline V CDR1 and CDR2: KGHDR, SFDVKD. Trimming took 4 bases from V and 9 from J; bases not matched to a gene: 5. CDR3 region: CATSDRGTREQFF. In DNA form, the CDR3 reads TGTGCCACCAGTGACAGGGGGACGCGTGAGCAGTTCTTC.

In this sample, this clonotype turned up a few times. The V gene is TRBV4-3, the J gene TRBJ2-7, with D possibly matching TRBD2 (5 bases). The germline V gene has CDR1 LGHNA and CDR2 YSLEER. The germline V and J ends were trimmed by 4 bases and 0 bases, with 16 bases remaining between them. The CDR3 covers 16 residues. CDR3 bases: TGCGCCAGCAGCCTGGACTTAAGGACCTACTCCTACGAGCAGTACTTC. Translation gives CASSLDLRTYSYEQYF.

This clonotype showed up just a few times. The rearrangement joins TRBV20-1 to TRBJ2-7; TRBD2 is a possible D gene (6 bases). Germline V gives CDR1 DFQATT, CDR2 SNEGSKA (reference sequence). Between the trimmed V and J ends, which lost 0 bases and 0 bases, there was a span of 12 bases. The CDR3 is 15 amino acids. CDR3 sequence: CSARDGGKASYEQYV. The DNA of the CDR3 is TGCAGTGCTAGAGATGGGGGGAAGGCCTCCTACGAGCAGTACGTC.